Sequencing of this T cell receptor beta chain was carried out in a study of monozygotic twins with inflammatory bowel disease. There are 15 residues in the CDR3. Germline values: CDR1 DFQATT, CDR2 SNEGSKA (reference sequence). General observations from the study: A lone strong IBD-associated signal or clonotype found no support.

Turning to this clonotype: What it binds is unknown.

Reanalyzing the 5' RACE reads, TCRdb keeps one entry per CDR3 protein, without DNA. The specimen's table records fewer than 400,000 distinct CDR3 sequences. V gene TRBV20-1 combines with J gene TRBJ2-1; TCRdb calls TRBD1, which cannot be checked without DNA. The sequenced sample was blood. The sequence derives from a human donor with ulcerative colitis or Crohn's disease, or a healthy co-twin of an affected twin (not recorded which). The CDR3: CSALNRDRVFNEQFF.